The next 26 T cell receptor delta chains were all read from a single sample in a study of γδ T cells in repeated Plasmodium falciparum infection. TCRdb reprocessed the multiplex PCR reads using CATT. There are under 50,000 delta-chain clones in the sample; 1.5% to 2% occur only once, and roughly 9.2% lies in the top ten. Bulk repertoires came from Vgamma9/Vdelta2+ or Vdelta2-negative gammadelta T cells flow-sorted from PBMC. The sequenced sample consisted of gamma-delta T cells from blood. These receptors came from a pool of human donors (malaria-infected and uninfected, not separated).

This clone was counted between two and nine times. A far larger clone differs by one base, so this is likely a read error. Within the sample, other DNA sequences also encode this same CDR3. The CDR3 region has the DNA TGTGCTCTTGGACGGGATCGTCCACGCACTGGGGGATACGCCGATAAACTCATCTTT. This translates into CALGRDRPRTGGYADKLIF. The gene calls are TRDV1 and TRDJ1; 13 nucleotides align to TRDD3. TCRdb supplies no J gene; here it was assigned by aligning the nucleotide sequence to germline. Trimming took 6 bases from V and 3 from J; bases not matched to a gene: 16. Germline V gene lookup returns CDR1 TSWWSYY and CDR2 QGS. The CDR3 is 19 residues long.

Many counts were recorded for this clone. The protein TCRdb gives is from a much larger clone and does not agree with this DNA's translation at residue 3, likely a read error; the protein shown here comes from the DNA. This CDR3 is also generated by other DNA sequences in the sample. The V and J genes are TRDV1 and TRDJ1, with 10 bases identical to TRDD3. The CDR3 runs 20 residues. Germline loops: CDR1 TSWWSYY, CDR2 QGS. The CDR3 reads CAIGAFRRDWGIPSTDKLIF. The CDR3 nucleotides read TGTGCTATTGGGGCTTTCCGGCGGGACTGGGGGATTCCAAGCACCGATAAACTCATCTTT.

This clone was observed at least ten times. This DNA's translation and the protein TCRdb lists, from a much larger clone, do not match at residue 4, likely due to a read error; the protein shown is translated from the DNA. V gene TRDV1 combines with J gene TRDJ1; 9 nucleotides agree with TRDD2. Per the germline V gene, CDR1 is TSWWSYY and CDR2 is QGS. This CDR3 is 22 amino acids long. The CDR3 spells CALVELPSYMGGGHSYTDKLIF. The CDR3 DNA sequence: TGTGCTCTTGTGGAACTACCTTCCTACATGGGTGGGGGTCACTCATACACCGATAAACTCATCTTT.

This clone was found many times. This likely traces to a read error, being one base from a far larger clone. The same CDR3 arises from other DNA sequences in this sample as well. The V and J genes are TRDV2 and TRDJ3; 9 positions match TRDD3. Assignment of the J gene here rests on matching the DNA to germline, because TCRdb gives none. CDR1 is GEAIGNYY, CDR2 EKD, per germline. The trim removed 0 bases at V and 5 bases at J, leaving 10 bases unmatched. CDR3 length equals 19 residues. The CDR3 region has the DNA TGTGCCTGTGACACCCTACTGGGGGACACGCTGGGGGACACCCGACAGATGTTTTTC. The encoded protein is CACDTLLGDTLGDTRQMFF.

This clone is medium-sized within its sample. The sample has other DNA sequences that encode this CDR3 too. The V call is TRDV2, the J call TRDJ1; 8 nucleotides match TRDD3. Germline-derived CDR1 and CDR2 are GEAIGNYY and EKD. Trimming cost V 1 base and J 4 bases; bases outside gene matches: 16. The CDR3 extends over 18 amino acids. The DNA for the CDR3 is TGTGCCTGTGACACTCTCCTACGTGAGTCACTGGGGGTCGATAAACTCATCTTT. Encoded protein: CACDTLLRESLGVDKLIF.

This clone occurred a few times. The translation of this DNA and the TCRdb protein of a much larger clone differ at residue 18, probably owing to a read error; the protein shown here is translated from the DNA. In nucleotides, the CDR3 is TGTGCTGTGGAGGTTCAGAATCCTACCCCGGCCTTGATGTGGGTCTATATGTCCACCTATAAACTCATCTTT. It encodes CAVEVQNPTPALMWVYMSTYKLIF. The chain combines TRAV36/DV7 with TRDJ1, with a possible D match to TRDD2 (6 bases). Per germline, CDR1 VTNFRS and CDR2 LTSSGIE (reference sequence). The CDR3 contains 24 residues.

This clone was counted between two and nine times. Given a far larger clone just one base away, this is likely a sequencing read error. Additional DNA sequences in this sample encode the identical CDR3. The V gene is TRDV1, the J gene TRDJ1; no firm D call. TCRdb offers no J gene call, so here the DNA was matched to germline to obtain one. The CDR3 covers 16 residues. Germline CDR1 reads TSWWSYY; CDR2 reads QGS. Trimming took off 3 bases at V and 0 bases at J, with 14 bases between the two ends. The CDR3 nucleotides read TGTGCTCTTGGGGAGGCGGAGACGGCTGACACCGATAAACTCATCTTT. This codes for CALGEAETADTDKLIF.

This clone was observed a few times. Translating this DNA gives a protein that differs at residue 13 from the TCRdb one, which belongs to a much larger clone; a read error is likely, and the protein shown is this translation. The genes are TRDV1 and TRDJ2; D unclear. The J gene was not available in TCRdb and was assigned here by matching the DNA to germline segments. Per the germline V gene, CDR1 is TSWWSYY and CDR2 is QGS. The CDR3 totals 16 residues. The DNA of the CDR3 is TGTGCTCTTGGGGAACGGATCACCCTTTTGACAGCAAAACTCTTCTTT. It is translated as CALGERITLLTAKLFF.

About this clone: Given a far larger clone just one base away, this is likely a sequencing read error. The chain uses TRDV2 and TRDJ1; D gene uncertain. The J gene comes from matching the DNA to germline here; TCRdb lacks it. V lost 0 bases and J 8 bases, leaving 18 bases between the germline ends. CDR3 length equals 15 residues. CDR1 and CDR2 (germline): GEAIGNYY, EKD. The CDR3 DNA reads TGTGCCTGTGACACCGTTACAAGGAACGGCGACAAACTCATCTTT. Its translation: CACDTVTRNGDKLIF.

At least ten counts were recorded for this clone. TCRdb's protein for this DNA is that of a much larger clone and differs from the translation at residue 10, likely a read error; the protein shown is the DNA translation. The chain's CDR3 is CALVVAITGVLQHTYTDKLIF. The CDR3 DNA reads as TGTGCTCTTGTGGTTGCCATTACTGGGGTACTCCAGCACACGTACACCGATAAACTCATCTTT. This chain joins TRDV1 and TRDJ1, with 7 nucleotides matching TRDD3. TCRdb offers no J gene call, so here the DNA was matched to germline to obtain one. This CDR3 region has 21 residues. Germline V gene lookup returns CDR1 TSWWSYY and CDR2 QGS. Unmatched junction bases numbered 26, after V lost 7 bases and J lost 0 bases.

This clone came up a few times. A far larger clone is one nucleotide away, so this likely arose from a read error. The same CDR3 is also encoded by other DNA sequences in this sample. The genes are TRDV3 and TRDJ1; 9 bases align to TRDD2. The J gene, absent from TCRdb, was called here by matching the DNA to germline. The germline V gene encodes CDR1 TVYSNPD and CDR2 GDNSRS (reference sequence). The V and J ends lost 0 bases and 1 base, in that order; junction bases with no gene match: 24. This CDR3 is 21 amino acids long. CDR3 amino acids: CAFSEPSYLLGDPPITDKLIF. For the CDR3, the DNA is TGTGCCTTTAGTGAGCCTTCCTACTTGTTGGGGGACCCTCCTATCACCGATAAACTCATCTTT.

A few counts support this clone. The protein given by TCRdb reflects a much larger clone and differs at residue 17 from this DNA's translation, likely from a read error; the protein shown is the DNA's translation. The V gene was identified as TRDV1, while no J gene was called; the listed D gene, TRDD3, was not tested against the DNA. CDR1 is TSWWSYY, CDR2 QGS, per germline. CDR3 size: 18 residues. The CDR3, as DNA: TGTGCTCTTGGGACTCTTAGAATAGGTGGTTGGGGGATACAACAACTCACCTTT. Translating gives CALGTLRIGGWGIQQLTF.

Of note for this clone: This DNA's translation differs at residue 5 from TCRdb's protein, which comes from a much larger clone; a read error is likely, and the protein shown is translated from the DNA. V gene TRDV1 combines with J gene TRDJ1, with 9 bases aligning to TRDD3. Germline matching of the DNA provided the J gene here, since TCRdb leaves it blank. Germline trimming cut 4 bases from V and 6 bases from J; bases unmatched to any gene: 15. There are 17 residues in the CDR3. Germline CDR1 reads TSWWSYY; CDR2 reads QGS. This chain's CDR3 is CALGGLRAGGLRYKLIF. CDR3 coding DNA: TGTGCTCTTGGGGGGCTACGTGCTGGGGGATTAAGATATAAACTCATCTTT.

There are many counts of this clone. The rearrangement joins TRDV2 to TRDJ1; the match to TRDD3 covers 10 bases. Per the germline V gene, CDR1 is GEAIGNYY and CDR2 is EKD. After removal of 3 bases from V and 3 bases from J, the junction contained 6 bases not matched to a gene. CDR3 length: 15 residues. The CDR3 sequence: CACDVLGDWADKLIF. Written as DNA, the CDR3 is TGTGCCTGTGACGTACTGGGGGATTGGGCCGATAAACTCATCTTT.

This clone was counted between two and nine times. The protein held in TCRdb is that of a much larger clone and does not match this DNA's translation at residue 16, likely because of a read error; the protein shown is translated from the DNA. The chain employs TRDV1 and TRDJ2; 8 bases map to TRDD3. This CDR3 contains 23 residues. The junction had 25 bases not matched to a gene; V was cut back by 3 bases and J by 1 base. The germline gives CDR1 TSWWSYY, CDR2 QGS. This CDR3 reads CALGDPPEGWGIVSIHLTAQLFF. In DNA, the CDR3 is TGTGCTCTTGGGGATCCCCCGGAGGGTTGGGGGATTGTGTCTATCCATTTGACAGCACAACTCTTCTTT.

As for this clone: A far larger clone is only one base removed, so a read error is likely. V gene TRDV1 was called; the J gene was not; the table names TRDD3, a call not compared with the DNA. CDR1 is TSWWSYY, CDR2 QGS, per germline. This CDR3 is 15 amino acids long. CDR3: CALGEGHASSDKLIF. The CDR3 bases are TGTGCTCTTGGGGAAGGTCACGCCAGCTCCGATAAGCTCATCTTT.

For this clone: Translating this DNA gives a protein that differs at residue 10 from the TCRdb one, which belongs to a much larger clone; a read error is likely, and the protein shown is this translation. The V gene call reads TRDV1; no J gene was called. CDR1 and CDR2 (germline): TSWWSYY, QGS. The length of the CDR3 is 12 residues. In nucleotides, the CDR3 is TGTGCTCTTGGTCGGGGGCTAGGAGAACCCATCTTT. Translated: CALGRGLGEPIF.

Note on this clone: This DNA's translation differs at residue 12 from TCRdb's protein, which comes from a much larger clone; a read error is likely, and the protein shown is translated from the DNA. This chain joins TRDV1 and TRDJ1; TRDD2 matches at 9 bases. CDR1 and CDR2 (germline): TSWWSYY, QGS. Germline trimming cut 3 bases from V and 2 bases from J; bases unmatched to any gene: 16. The CDR3 runs to 19 residues. The CDR3 region has the DNA TGTGCTCTTGGGGATCCCTTCCTACGTAGGTGGGAGAGAACCGATAAACTCATCTTT. It is translated as CALGDPFLRRWERTDKLIF.

In this sample, this clone turned up a few times. This likely came from a read error, as a far larger clone is one base away. Other DNA sequences in this specimen translate into the identical CDR3. CDR3 in amino acids: CALGEGPTPPLPTDKLIF. The CDR3, as DNA: TGTGCTCTTGGGGAGGGCCCTACACCGCCCCTCCCGACCGATAAACTCATCTTT. The chain couples TRDV1 to TRDJ1, with D possibly TRDD2 on 5 matching bases. The J gene was not available in TCRdb and was assigned here by matching the DNA to germline segments. Germline V gene lookup returns CDR1 TSWWSYY and CDR2 QGS. V dropped 3 bases and J dropped 2 bases, with 22 bases sitting between them. The CDR3 is 18 amino acids.

This clone was detected ten times or more. This DNA translates differently at residue 14 from the TCRdb protein, which is that of a much larger clone; a read error is likely, and the protein shown is the DNA's own translation. The genes are TRDV1 and TRDJ1; 8 positions agree with TRDD3. TCRdb gives no J gene; it was assigned here by matching the DNA to germline. The V gene end was trimmed by 0 bases and the J gene end by 2 bases; junction bases not matched to a gene: 17. Per germline, CDR1 TSWWSYY and CDR2 QGS. CDR3 length: 20 amino acids. The CDR3 reads CALGELNPNYWGWGTDKLIF. The CDR3 DNA reads TGTGCTCTTGGGGAACTAAATCCCAACTACTGGGGGTGGGGAACCGATAAACTCATCTTT.

This clone has just a few counts. With only one base between it and a far larger clone, this is likely a read error. The sample contains more than one DNA sequence encoding this CDR3. The V call is TRDV1, the J call TRDJ1; TRDD3 matches at 7 bases. TCRdb records no J gene; here it was assigned by comparing the DNA to germline. Germline V gene lookup returns CDR1 TSWWSYY and CDR2 QGS. This CDR3 is built from 17 residues. The CDR3 here is CALGALPWGSYTDKLIF. In DNA, the CDR3 is TGTGCTCTCGGGGCTCTCCCCTGGGGGTCGTACACCGATAAACTCATCTTT.

Ten or more counts support this clone. CDR3 coding DNA: TGTGCTCTTGGGGAACGCGACTTTCCTACTCCCCTGGGGGAGGCTAAACTCATCTTT. This gives the protein CALGERDFPTPLGEAKLIF. The chain recombines TRDV1 with TRDJ1, with D possibly being TRDD3 (8 bases). No J gene was available from TCRdb, and it was assigned here by a germline match of the DNA. The V gene lost 1 base and the J gene lost 7 bases, with 28 bases spanning the gap. Germline CDR1 is TSWWSYY and CDR2 is QGS. The CDR3 loop spans 19 amino acids.

On this clone: The amino acid sequence in TCRdb belongs to a much larger clone and departs from this DNA's translation at residue 16, likely a sequencing read error; the sequence shown is translated from the DNA. The CDR3 sequence: CALGEAFGFLPPPDAQLIF. CDR3 DNA sequence: TGTGCTCTTGGGGAAGCGTTCGGTTTCCTACCCCCGCCAGATGCCCAACTCATCTTT. The chain joins TRDV1 to TRDJ1, with 7 nucleotides matching TRDD2. The J gene is absent in TCRdb and was assigned here via DNA matching to germline. Germline CDR1 and CDR2: TSWWSYY and QGS. This CDR3 region has 19 residues. V was clipped by 2 bases and J by 9 bases; unmatched bases: 24.

This clone has ten or more counts. This may be a read error, as it is one base from a much larger clone. Other DNA sequences of this sample code for an identical CDR3. The V and J genes are TRDV1 and TRDJ1; D is possibly TRDD2 or TRDD3 (6 bases each). The germline gives CDR1 TSWWSYY, CDR2 QGS. V gave up 3 bases and J gave up 8 bases, with 40 bases separating them. The CDR3 loop spans 22 amino acids. The CDR3 nucleotides are TGTGCTCTTGGGGACAGACCCTCCTACGGTCCGAAGGGCCTGGGGCTGACGTTCAAACTCATCTTT. It yields the protein CALGDRPSYGPKGLGLTFKLIF.

This clone was detected only a few times. One end of the junction varies from germline; a read error may be responsible. The chain recombines TRDV1 with TRDJ1; 9 bases are a match to TRDD3. The J gene is not listed in TCRdb, so it was assigned here from a DNA match to germline. The CDR3 sequence is 20 residues long. The germline V gene has CDR1 TSWWSYY and CDR2 QGS. CDR3 coding DNA: TGTGCTCTGGGGGGGGTTCAGGGTGTACCACAGGGGGATACTGGCGATAAACTCATCTTT. This encodes CALGGVQGVPQGDTGDKLIF.

To note about this clone: This likely came from a read error, as a far larger clone is one base away. Other DNA sequences within the sample encode an identical CDR3. J is TRDJ1 and V is TRDV1; D is possibly TRDD3 (6 bases). The V end was cut by 4 bases, the J end by 0 bases, with 24 bases between. This CDR3 contains 19 residues. Germline loops: CDR1 TSWWSYY, CDR2 QGS. The CDR3: CALGAPPFGGGFYTDKLIF. The CDR3 DNA reads TGTGCTCTTGGGGCCCCCCCATTTGGGGGCGGATTCTACACCGATAAACTCATCTTT.